This T cell receptor beta chain was captured by sequencing in a study of shared clonotypes between healthy human individuals (TCRdb year 2020). Describing the broader study: The cohort included three men and a couple of women between 18 and 49 years of age. To increase sequencing depth and limit assay-specific biases, TCR repertoire library preparation and sequencing were carried out by different laboratories using diverse techniques. Each donor's leukapheresis produced roughly between roughly 0.85 and 9.5 billion PBMCs. Blood TCR repertoires of about 5 healthy adults were deeply sequenced to estimate repertoire size and the extent of clonotype sharing between individuals. For each donor, three plates each were used for CD4 naive and CD4 memory, two plates were used for CD8 naive, and one plate was used for CD8 memory. Findings and caveats that apply to the study as a whole: Incomplete sequencing was indicated by rarefaction of sorted-subset datasets, despite the large sequencing depth. Based on pairwise subsampling, the degree of clonotype sharing among donors was expected to be affected by sequencing depth. Naive subsets generally had larger estimated clonotype richness than memory subsets did. Because the study included a small number of donors, the genetic and exposure-history diversity represented was limited. Around 5% of naive CD4, 3.5% of naive CD8, roughly 2.4% of memory CD4, and about 0.4% of memory CD8 clonotypes were shared across several donors. Sampling was restricted to blood, and TCR repertoires in tissue are likely to differ from TCR repertoires in blood. Compared with non-shared clonotypes, the clonotypes found in all four sorted-subset donors had higher generation probabilities.

Using the deep immunoSEQ assay, TCR CDR3 regions were amplified from genomic DNA by multiplex PCR. Genomic DNA extracted from each cell subset was distributed evenly over all wells of several immunoSEQ 96-well plates, and each plate served as one replicate. For sorted subsets, approximately 200 ng of genomic DNA, equivalent to 25,000 to 30,000 T cell genomes, went into each replicate PCR. Purified libraries were quantified with a Qubit 3.0 fluorometer, sized on a Bioanalyzer 2100, and re-quantified with the KAPA Library Quantification kit. Every immunoSEQ 96-well plate was sequenced on a separate single-read 150-cycle Illumina NextSeq 550 flow cell. The study's processing was this. Because the immunoSEQ output included only junctional sequences and no quality scores, the filtering could not be the same as the filtering used for full-length reads. Sequences were annotated with PyIR, a Python wrapper for IgBLAST v1.9, and V/J genes and CDR3 were assigned using IMGT germline references. Reads with weak V/J assignments (E-value above 1e-6), missing CDR3, stop codons, out-of-frame junctions, or ambiguous translated residues were removed. A V3J clonotype was defined by an identical inferred V gene, J gene, and CDR3 amino acid sequence. Percentage overlap between repertoires was calculated by dividing the number of shared unique clonotypes by the size of the smaller repertoire. Richness of each repertoire was evaluated using RTK rarefaction, the Chao1 estimator, and Recon v2.1 estimates of unobserved clonotypes. For all TCRbeta clonotypes obtained by the gDNA method from a few donors, generation probabilities were computed with OLGA. The table was pulled from immuneACCESS by TCRdb, which kept in-frame rearrangements only. Such tables lose some clones; where checked, under half of the loss comes from unresolved V genes, and the rest has no known cause. That table is the source of V, J and clone size, and D and trimming were worked out from the DNA. The sample includes more than 2 million clones, with 90% to 96% observed a single time. The ten largest clonotypes hold 0.13% of the sample.

Healthy HIV-negative adults with no recently reported acute infections or vaccinations were included as donors. All donors were Caucasian adults living in Nashville, Tennessee, USA. CD4+ T cells were enriched by magnetic negative selection, after which naive cells were positively selected on CD45RA and the negative fraction was taken as the memory subset. Blood was obtained by leukapheresis, after which PBMCs were separated by Ficoll-Histopaque density gradient centrifugation and cryopreserved in liquid nitrogen vapor phase. Purity and quantity of every magnetically sorted T cell population were checked by analytical flow cytometry. From each sorted fraction, genomic DNA was isolated and quantified by UV absorbance on a Nanodrop 2000c. Concerning this clone itself: The antigen it binds to is not known. Per-base qualities were not stored, and no clone one base away is much larger.

The CDR3 contains 18 residues, cysteine and phenylalanine counted. Only the CDR3 region is kept as DNA, spanning 54 bases read in frame from base 1. V was cut back by 2 bases and J by 0 bases, leaving a gap of 20 bases between them. The sample taken for sequencing was naive CD4+ T cells sorted from blood. The cell subset or site label of this sample denotes: CD45RA+ positively selected. This TCR was recovered from a man in his late teens or twenties in good health. The chain was built from TRBV23-1 and TRBJ2-7, with the D gene call left open. TRBV23-1 is placed among ORFs of uncertain function. The sequenced DNA is TGCGCCAGCAGTCAACCCTCCTTTGGTGGCGGCCCCTCCTACGAGCAGTACTTC. It codes for CASSQPSFGGGPSYEQYF.